The clone carrying this T cell receptor (beta chain) occurred a few times. This CDR3 has 15 residues. Germline lookup yields CDR1 SGHAT and CDR2 FQNNGV. With V trimmed by 5 bases and J by 8 bases, 11 bases remained unmatched. The data are from a study of control samples from healthy donors and cancer patients. Some clones are missing from TCRdb's copy, which holds only in-frame ones; the method was immunoSEQ multiplex PCR. The sample contains about 410,000 clones, 90% of which appear only once. The rearrangement links TRBV11-2 to TRBJ1-4; 7 nucleotides line up with TRBD1. The source material was PBMCs. This TCR was recovered from a man aged 40-49 years with head and neck cancer. CDR3 sequence reads: CASSRTGTEWEKLFF. CDR3 DNA: TGTGCCAGCAGCCGGACCGGGACAGAGTGGGAAAAACTGTTTTTT.